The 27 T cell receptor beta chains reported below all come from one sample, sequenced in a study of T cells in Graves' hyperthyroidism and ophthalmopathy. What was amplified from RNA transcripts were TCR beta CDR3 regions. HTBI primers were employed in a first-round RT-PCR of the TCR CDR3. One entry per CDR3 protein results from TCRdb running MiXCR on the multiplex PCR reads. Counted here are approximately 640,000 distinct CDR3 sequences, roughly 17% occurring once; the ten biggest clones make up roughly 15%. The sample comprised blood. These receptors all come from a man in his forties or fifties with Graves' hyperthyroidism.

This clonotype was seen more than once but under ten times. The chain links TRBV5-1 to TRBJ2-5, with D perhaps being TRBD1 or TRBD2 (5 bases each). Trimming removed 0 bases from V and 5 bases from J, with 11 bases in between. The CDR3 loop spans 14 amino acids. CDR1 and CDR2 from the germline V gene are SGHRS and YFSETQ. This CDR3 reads CASSLAGREETQYF. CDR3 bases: TGCGCCAGCAGCTTGGCGGGCAGGGAGGAGACCCAGTACTTC.

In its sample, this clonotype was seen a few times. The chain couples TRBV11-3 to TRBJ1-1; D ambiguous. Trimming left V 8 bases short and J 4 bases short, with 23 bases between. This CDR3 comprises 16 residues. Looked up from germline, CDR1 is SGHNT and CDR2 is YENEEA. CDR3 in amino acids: CASEPLGRGEGTEAFF. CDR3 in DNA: TGTGCCAGCGAACCCCTCGGACGGGGTGAAGGCACTGAAGCTTTCTTT. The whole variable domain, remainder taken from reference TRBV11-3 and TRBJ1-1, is EAGVVQSPRYKIIEKKQPVAFWCNPISGHNTLYWYLQNLGQGPELLIRYENEEAVDDSQLPKDRFSAERLKGVDSTLKIQPAELGDSAVYLCASEPLGRGEGTEAFFGQGTRLTVV.

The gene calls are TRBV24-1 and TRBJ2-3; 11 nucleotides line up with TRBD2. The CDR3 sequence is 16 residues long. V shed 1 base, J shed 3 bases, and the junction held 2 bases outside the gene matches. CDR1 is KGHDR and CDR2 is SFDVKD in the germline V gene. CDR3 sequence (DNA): TGTGCCACCAGTGATTTAACTAGCGGGAGTACAGATACGCAGTATTTT. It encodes CATSDLTSGSTDTQYF.

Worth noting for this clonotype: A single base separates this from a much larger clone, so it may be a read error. Written as DNA, the CDR3 is TGTGCCAGCAGGCCCGGACTAGCGGGAGGGCCGAAGAATGAGCAGTTCTTC. It is translated as CASRPGLAGGPKNEQFF. The chain recombines TRBV7-3 with TRBJ2-1, with TRBD2 matching over 15 bases. CDR1 and CDR2 from the germline V gene are SGHTA and FQGTGA. V trimming: 6 bases; J trimming: 7 bases; junction bases outside the gene matches: 10. CDR3 length equals 17 residues.

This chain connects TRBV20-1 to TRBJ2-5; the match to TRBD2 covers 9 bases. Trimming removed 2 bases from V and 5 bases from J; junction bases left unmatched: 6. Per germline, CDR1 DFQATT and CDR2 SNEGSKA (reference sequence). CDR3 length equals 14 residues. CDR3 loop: CSARLREGGETQYF. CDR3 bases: TGCAGTGCTAGACTGCGGGAGGGTGGGGAGACCCAGTACTTC.

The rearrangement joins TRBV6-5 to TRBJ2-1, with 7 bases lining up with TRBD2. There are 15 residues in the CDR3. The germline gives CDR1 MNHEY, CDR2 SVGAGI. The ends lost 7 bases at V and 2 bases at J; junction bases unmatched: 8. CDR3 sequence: CASISGGGPYNEQFF. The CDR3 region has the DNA TGTGCCAGCATTTCCGGCGGGGGACCCTACAATGAGCAGTTCTTC.

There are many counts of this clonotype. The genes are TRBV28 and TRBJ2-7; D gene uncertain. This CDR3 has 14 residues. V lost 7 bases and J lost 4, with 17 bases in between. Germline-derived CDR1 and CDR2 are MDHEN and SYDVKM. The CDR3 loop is CASTDPQRVYEQYF. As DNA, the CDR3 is TGTGCCAGCACCGATCCTCAACGGGTATACGAGCAGTACTTC.

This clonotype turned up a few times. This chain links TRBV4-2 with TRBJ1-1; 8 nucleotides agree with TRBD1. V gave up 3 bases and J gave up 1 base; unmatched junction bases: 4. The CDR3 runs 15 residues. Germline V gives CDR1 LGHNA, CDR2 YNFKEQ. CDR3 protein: CASSQDRASNTEAFF. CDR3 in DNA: TGTGCCAGCAGCCAGGACAGGGCATCGAACACTGAAGCTTTCTTT.

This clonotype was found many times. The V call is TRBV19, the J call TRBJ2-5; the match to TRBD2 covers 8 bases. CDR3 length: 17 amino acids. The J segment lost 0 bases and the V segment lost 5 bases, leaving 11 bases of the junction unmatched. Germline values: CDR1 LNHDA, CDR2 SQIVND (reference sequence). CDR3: CASSQKIAGRDQETQYF. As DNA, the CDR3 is TGTGCCAGTAGTCAGAAGATAGCGGGAAGGGACCAAGAGACCCAGTACTTC.

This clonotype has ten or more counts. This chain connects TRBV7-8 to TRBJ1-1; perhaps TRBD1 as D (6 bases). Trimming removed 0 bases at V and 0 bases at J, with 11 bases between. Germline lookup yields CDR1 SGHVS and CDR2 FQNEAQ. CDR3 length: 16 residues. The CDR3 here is CASSLAAGAMNTEAFF. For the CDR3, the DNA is TGTGCCAGCAGCTTAGCGGCAGGGGCTATGAACACTGAAGCTTTCTTT.

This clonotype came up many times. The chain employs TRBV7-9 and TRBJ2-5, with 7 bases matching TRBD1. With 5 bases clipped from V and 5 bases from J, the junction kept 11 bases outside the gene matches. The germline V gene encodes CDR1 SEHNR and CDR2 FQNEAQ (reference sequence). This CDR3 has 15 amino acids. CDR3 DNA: TGTGCCAGCAGCGGGACCGGGACAGCACGTGAGACCCAGTACTTC. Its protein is CASSGTGTARETQYF.

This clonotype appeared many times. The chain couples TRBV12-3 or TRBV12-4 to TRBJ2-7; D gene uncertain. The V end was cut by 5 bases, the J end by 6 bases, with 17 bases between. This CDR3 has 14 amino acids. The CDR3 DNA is TGTGCCAGCAGTCATGAGTTTAGGACCGGCGAGCAGTACTTC. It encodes CASSHEFRTGEQYF.

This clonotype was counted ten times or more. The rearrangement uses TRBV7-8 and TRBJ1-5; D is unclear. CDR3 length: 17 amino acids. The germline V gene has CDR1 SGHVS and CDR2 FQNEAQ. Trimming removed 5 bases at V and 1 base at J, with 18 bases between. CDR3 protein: CASSLRAAELSNQPQHF. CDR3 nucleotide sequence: TGTGCCAGCAGCCTACGAGCGGCCGAGCTGAGCAATCAGCCCCAGCATTTT.

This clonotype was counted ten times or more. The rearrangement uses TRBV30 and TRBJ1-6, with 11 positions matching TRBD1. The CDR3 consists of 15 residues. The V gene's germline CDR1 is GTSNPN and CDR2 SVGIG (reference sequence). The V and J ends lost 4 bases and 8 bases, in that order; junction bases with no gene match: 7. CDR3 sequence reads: CAWTHRDRGYSPLHF. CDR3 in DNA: TGTGCCTGGACCCATAGGGACAGGGGGTATTCACCCCTCCACTTT.

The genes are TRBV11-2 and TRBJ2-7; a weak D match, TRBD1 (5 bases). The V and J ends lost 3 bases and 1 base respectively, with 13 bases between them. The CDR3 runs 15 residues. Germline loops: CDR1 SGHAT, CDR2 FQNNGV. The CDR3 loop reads CASSFSGMGSYEQYF. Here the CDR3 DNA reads TGTGCCAGCAGCTTCTCAGGGATGGGGTCCTACGAGCAGTACTTC.

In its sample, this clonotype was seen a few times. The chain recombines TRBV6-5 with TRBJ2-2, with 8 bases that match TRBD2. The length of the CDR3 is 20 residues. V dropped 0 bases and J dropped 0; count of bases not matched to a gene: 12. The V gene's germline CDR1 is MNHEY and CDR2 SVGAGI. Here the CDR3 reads CASSYSPESSGRTNTGELFF. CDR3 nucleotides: TGTGCCAGCAGTTACTCGCCGGAGTCTAGCGGGCGCACGAACACCGGGGAGCTGTTTTTT.

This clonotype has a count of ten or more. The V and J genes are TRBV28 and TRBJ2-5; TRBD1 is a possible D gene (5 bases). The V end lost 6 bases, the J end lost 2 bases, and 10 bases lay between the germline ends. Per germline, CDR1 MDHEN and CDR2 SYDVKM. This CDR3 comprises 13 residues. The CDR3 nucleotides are TGTGCCAGCAGCGACAGCATGCAAGAGACCCAGTACTTC. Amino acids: CASSDSMQETQYF.

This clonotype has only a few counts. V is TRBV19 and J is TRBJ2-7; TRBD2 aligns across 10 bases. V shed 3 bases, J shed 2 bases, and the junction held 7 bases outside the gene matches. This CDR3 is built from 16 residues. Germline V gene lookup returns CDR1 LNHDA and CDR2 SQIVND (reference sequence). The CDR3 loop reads CASSISSLAGAYEQYF. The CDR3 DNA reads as TGTGCCAGTAGTATTTCGAGCCTAGCGGGAGCCTACGAGCAGTACTTC. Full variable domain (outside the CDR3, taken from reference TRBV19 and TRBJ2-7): DGGITQSPKYLFRKEGQNVTLSCEQNLNHDAMYWYRQDPGQGLRLIYYSQIVNDFQKGDIAEGYSVSREKKESFPLTVTSAQKNPTAFYLCASSISSLAGAYEQYFGPGTRLTVT.

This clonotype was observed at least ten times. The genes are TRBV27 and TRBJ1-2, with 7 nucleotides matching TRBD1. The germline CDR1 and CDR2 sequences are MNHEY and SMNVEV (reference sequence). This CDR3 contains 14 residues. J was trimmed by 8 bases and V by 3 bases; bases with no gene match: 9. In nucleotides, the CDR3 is TGTGCCAGCAGTTTCCGACAGGGAGTTAGCGGCTACACCTTC. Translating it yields CASSFRQGVSGYTF.

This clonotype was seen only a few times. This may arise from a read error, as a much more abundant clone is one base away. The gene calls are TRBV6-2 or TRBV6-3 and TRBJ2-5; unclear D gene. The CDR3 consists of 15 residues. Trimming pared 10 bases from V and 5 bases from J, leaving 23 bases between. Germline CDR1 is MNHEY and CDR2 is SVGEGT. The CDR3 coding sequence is TGTGCCACCGCTGCAAGGAGAAGCAGAGGCGAGACCCAGTACTTC. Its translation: CATAARRSRGETQYF.

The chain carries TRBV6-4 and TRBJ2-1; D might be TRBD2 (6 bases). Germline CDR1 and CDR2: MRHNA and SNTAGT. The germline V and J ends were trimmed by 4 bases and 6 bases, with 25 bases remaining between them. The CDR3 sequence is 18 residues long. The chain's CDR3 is CASSVQPIFSTSFNEQFF. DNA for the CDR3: TGTGCCAGCAGTGTCCAACCCATTTTCTCGACTAGTTTCAATGAGCAGTTCTTC.

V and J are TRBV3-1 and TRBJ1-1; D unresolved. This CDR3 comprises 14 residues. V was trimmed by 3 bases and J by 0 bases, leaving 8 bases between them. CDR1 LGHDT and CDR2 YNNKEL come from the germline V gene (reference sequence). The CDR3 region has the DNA TGTGCCAGCAGCCACCTCACAGTGAACACTGAAGCTTTCTTT. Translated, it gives CASSHLTVNTEAFF.

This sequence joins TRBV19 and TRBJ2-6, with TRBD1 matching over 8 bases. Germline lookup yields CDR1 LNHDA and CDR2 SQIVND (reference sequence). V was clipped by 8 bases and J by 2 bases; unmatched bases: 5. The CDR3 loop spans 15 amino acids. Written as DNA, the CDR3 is TGTGCCAGTTTCCAGGGGGCGGCTGGGGCCAACGTCCTGACTTTC. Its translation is CASFQGAAGANVLTF.

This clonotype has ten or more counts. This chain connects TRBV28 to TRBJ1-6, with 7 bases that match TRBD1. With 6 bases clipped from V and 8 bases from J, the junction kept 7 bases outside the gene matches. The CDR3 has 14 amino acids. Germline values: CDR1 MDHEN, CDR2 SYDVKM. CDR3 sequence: CASSAGTEYSPLHF. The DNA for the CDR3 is TGTGCCAGCAGCGCCGGGACAGAATATTCACCCCTCCACTTT.

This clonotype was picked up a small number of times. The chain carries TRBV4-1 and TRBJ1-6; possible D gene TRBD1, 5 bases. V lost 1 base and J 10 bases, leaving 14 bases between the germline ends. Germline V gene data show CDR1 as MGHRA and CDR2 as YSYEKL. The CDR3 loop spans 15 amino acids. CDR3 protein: CASSQVITGLSPLHF. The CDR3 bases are TGCGCCAGCAGCCAAGTTATAACAGGTCTCTCACCCCTCCACTTT.

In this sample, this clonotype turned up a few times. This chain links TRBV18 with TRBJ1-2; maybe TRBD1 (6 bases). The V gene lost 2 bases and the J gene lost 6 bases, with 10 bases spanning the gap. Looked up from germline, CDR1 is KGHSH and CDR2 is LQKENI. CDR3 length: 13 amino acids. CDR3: CASSPEQGNGYTF. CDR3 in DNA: TGTGCCAGCTCACCAGAACAGGGCAATGGCTACACCTTC.

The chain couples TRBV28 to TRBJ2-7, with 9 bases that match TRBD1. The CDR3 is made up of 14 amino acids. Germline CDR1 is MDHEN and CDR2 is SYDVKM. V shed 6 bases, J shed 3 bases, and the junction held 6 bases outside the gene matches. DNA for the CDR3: TGTGCCAGCAGGACCCCGGGACAGGGCTACGAGCAGTACTTC. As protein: CASRTPGQGYEQYF.